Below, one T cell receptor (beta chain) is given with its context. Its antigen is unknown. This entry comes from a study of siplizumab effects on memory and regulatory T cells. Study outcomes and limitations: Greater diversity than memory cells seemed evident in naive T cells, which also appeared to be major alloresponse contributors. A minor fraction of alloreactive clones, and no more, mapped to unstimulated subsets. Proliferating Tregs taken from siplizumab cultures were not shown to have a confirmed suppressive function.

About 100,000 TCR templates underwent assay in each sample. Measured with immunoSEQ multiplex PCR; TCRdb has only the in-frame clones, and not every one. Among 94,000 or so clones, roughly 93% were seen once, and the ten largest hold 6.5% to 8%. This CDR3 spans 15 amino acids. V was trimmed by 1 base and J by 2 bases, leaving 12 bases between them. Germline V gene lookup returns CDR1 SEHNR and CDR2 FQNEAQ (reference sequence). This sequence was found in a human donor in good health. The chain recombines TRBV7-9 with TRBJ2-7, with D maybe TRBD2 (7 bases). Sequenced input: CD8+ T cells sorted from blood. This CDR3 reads CASSLEGGPTYEQYF. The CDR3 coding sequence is TGTGCCAGCAGCTTAGAGGGGGGGCCAACCTACGAGCAGTACTTC.